The TCR beta chain under discussion was sequenced for a study of blood T cells in healthy people across ages. This clonotype was recorded at least ten times. A second PCR of roughly 7 to 11 cycles used a sample-barcoded 5' primer and a J-beta primer mix. In TCRdb, the 5' RACE reads were re-called with MiXCR into one record per CDR3 protein. The sample holds 650,000 to 1,000,000 distinct CDR3 sequences; about half are singletons and the top ten take 18%. The V segment lost 4 bases and the J segment 7 bases; nucleotides outside the gene matches: 6. Germline values: CDR1 SGHTA, CDR2 FQGNSA. The CDR3 runs 14 residues.

This receptor was identified in an elderly man in good health. This rearrangement joins TRBV7-2 to TRBJ2-7; 11 nucleotides line up with TRBD2. Specimen: blood. In nucleotides, the CDR3 is TGTGCCAGCAGCTCTAGCGGGAGGCCGGGGGAGCAGTACTTC. Translating gives CASSSSGRPGEQYF.